The entry below gives a single TCR beta chain sequence along with its context. As originally analysed: Amplified reference gene primers provided the basis for estimating nucleated cell counts. Data came from immunoSEQ multiplex PCR; TCRdb stores just in-frame clones and leaves some out. V and J calls plus clone size are reproduced from that table; the DNA served to infer D and trimming. Among some 46,000 clones, around 83% were seen once, and the ten largest hold roughly 6%. The source of the sample is a study of blood T cell repertoires in COVID-19. Study context: Collection of acute and convalescent COVID-19 samples took place in the United States, Italy and Spain. T cells, B-cell-depleted T cells, or PBMCs provided the cDNA or gDNA that served as material.

Germline V gives CDR1 SNHLY, CDR2 FYNNEI. The CDR3 contains 13 residues. V dropped 3 bases and J dropped 3 bases, with 6 bases sitting between them. The sequencing input was peripheral blood. The TCR sequence derives from a woman older than 75 with acute or convalescent COVID-19. This chain uses TRBV2 with TRBJ1-5, with D unclear. The CDR3 coding sequence is TGTGCCAGCAGTGAGAGACACAATCAGCCCCAGCATTTT. This codes for CASSERHNQPQHF. Variable domain in full (rest from reference TRBV2 and TRBJ1-5): EPEVTQTPSHQVTQMGQEVILRCVPISNHLYFYWYRQILGQKVEFLVSFYNNEISEKSEIFDDQFSVERPDGSNFTLKIRSTKLEDSAMYFCASSERHNQPQHFGDGTRLSIL.